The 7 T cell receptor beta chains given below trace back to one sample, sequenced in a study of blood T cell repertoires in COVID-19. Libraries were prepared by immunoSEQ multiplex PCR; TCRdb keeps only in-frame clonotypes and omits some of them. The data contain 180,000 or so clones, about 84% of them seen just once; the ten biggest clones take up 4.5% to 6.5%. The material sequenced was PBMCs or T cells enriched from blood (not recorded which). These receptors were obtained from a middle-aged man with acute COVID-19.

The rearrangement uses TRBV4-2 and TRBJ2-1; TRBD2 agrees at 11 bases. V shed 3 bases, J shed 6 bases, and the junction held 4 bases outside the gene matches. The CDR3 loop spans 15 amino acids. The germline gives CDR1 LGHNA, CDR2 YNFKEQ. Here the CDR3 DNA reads TGTGCCAGCAGCCACACTAGCGGGAGTGGCAATGAGCAGTTCTTC. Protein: CASSHTSGSGNEQFF.

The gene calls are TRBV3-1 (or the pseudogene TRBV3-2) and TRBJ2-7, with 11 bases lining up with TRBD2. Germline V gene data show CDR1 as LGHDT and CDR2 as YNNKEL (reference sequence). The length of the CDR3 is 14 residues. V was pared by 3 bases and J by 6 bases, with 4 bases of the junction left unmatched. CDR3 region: CASSQPGLAGEQYF. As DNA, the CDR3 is TGTGCCAGCAGCCAGCCCGGACTAGCGGGCGAGCAGTACTTC.

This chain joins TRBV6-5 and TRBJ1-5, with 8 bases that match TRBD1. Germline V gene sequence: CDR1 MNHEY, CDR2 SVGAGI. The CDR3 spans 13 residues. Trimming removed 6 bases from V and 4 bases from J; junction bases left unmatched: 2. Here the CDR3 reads CASRHRGNQPQHF. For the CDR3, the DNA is TGTGCCAGCAGGCACAGGGGGAATCAGCCCCAGCATTTT.

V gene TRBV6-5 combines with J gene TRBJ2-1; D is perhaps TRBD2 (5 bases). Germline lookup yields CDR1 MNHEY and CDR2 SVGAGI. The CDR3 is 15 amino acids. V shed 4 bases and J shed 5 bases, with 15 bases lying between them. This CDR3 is CASSFGGSPNNEQFF. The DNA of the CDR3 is TGTGCCAGCAGTTTCGGAGGATCTCCGAACAATGAGCAGTTCTTC.

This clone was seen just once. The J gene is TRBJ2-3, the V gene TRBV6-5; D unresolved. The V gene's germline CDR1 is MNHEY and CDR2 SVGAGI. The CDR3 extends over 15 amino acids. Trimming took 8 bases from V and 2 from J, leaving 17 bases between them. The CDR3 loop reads CASLQSHLTTDTQYF. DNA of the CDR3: TGTGCCAGCCTACAGAGTCACCTAACCACAGATACGCAGTATTTT.

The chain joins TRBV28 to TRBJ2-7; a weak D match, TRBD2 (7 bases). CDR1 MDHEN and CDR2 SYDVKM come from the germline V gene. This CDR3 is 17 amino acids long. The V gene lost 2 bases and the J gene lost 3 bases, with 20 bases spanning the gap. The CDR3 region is CASSLGDYGQGIYEQYF. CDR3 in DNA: TGTGCCAGCAGTTTAGGGGACTACGGGCAGGGGATCTACGAGCAGTACTTC. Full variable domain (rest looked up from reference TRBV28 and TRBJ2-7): DVKVTQSSRYLVKRTGEKVFLECVQDMDHENMFWYRQDPGLGLRLIYFSYDVKMKEKGDIPEGYSVSREKKERFSLILESASTNQTSMYLCASSLGDYGQGIYEQYFGPGTRLTVT.

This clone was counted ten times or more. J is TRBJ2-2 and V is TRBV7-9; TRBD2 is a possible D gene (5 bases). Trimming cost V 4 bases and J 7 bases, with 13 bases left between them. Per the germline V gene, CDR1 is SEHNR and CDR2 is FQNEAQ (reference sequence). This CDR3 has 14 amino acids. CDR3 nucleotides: TGTGCCAGCAGCTCCCGGCGAAGCGGCGGGGAGCTGTTTTTT. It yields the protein CASSSRRSGGELFF.